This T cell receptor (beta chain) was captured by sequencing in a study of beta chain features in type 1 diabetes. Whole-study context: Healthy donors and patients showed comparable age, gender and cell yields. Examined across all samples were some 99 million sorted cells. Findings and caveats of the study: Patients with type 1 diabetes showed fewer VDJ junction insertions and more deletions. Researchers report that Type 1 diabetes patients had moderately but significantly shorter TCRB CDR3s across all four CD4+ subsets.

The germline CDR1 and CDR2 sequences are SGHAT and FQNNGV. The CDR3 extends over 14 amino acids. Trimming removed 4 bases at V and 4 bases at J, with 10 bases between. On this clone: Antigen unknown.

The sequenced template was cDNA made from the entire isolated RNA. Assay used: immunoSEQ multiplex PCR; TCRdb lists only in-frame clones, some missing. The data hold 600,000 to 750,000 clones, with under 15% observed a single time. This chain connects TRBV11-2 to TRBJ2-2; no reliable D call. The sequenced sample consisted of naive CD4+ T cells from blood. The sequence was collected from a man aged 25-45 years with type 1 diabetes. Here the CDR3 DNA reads TGTGCCAGCAGCTCGATGAGGAGCACCGGGGAGCTGTTTTTT. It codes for CASSSMRSTGELFF.